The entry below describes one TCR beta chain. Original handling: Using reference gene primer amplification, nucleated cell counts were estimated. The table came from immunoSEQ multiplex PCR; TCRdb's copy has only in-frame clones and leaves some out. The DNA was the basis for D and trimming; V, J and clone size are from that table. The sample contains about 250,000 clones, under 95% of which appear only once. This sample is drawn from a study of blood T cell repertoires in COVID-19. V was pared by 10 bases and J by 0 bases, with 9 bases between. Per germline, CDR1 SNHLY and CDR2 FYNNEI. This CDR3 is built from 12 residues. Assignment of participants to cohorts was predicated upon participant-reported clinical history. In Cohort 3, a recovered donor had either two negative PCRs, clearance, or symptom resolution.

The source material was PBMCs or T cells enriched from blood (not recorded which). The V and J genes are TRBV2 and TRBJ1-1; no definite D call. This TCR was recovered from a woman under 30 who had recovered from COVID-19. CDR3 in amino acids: CATPYMNTEAFF. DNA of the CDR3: TGTGCCACTCCATACATGAACACTGAAGCTTTCTTT.